This T cell receptor beta chain is drawn from a study of blood T cells in healthy people across ages. CDR3 length: 16 residues. With 6 bases removed from V and 2 bases from J, the gap between germline ends came to 16 bases. Germline V gives CDR1 MNHEY, CDR2 SMNVEV (reference sequence). Through a sample-barcoded 5' primer and a J-beta primer mix, a second PCR was run for about 6 to 12 cycles. TCRdb reprocessed the 5' RACE reads via MiXCR and lists one record per CDR3 protein. Here the sample spans roughly 1,500,000 distinct CDR3 sequences, 42% being singletons. Regarding this clonotype: Its antigen remains unidentified.

Study-level results: Long-lived donors exceeded aged donors in naive CD4+ cells and diversity.

This chain joins TRBV27 and TRBJ1-4, with D unclear. Sequencing used blood. The source of this sequence is a woman aged 18-29 years in good health. Written as DNA, the CDR3 is TGTGCCAGCAGCCGAAGGGCCGGGCCGACTAATGAAAAACTGTTTTTT. Encoded protein: CASSRRAGPTNEKLFF.